The clone carrying this T cell receptor (beta chain) was detected ten times or more. Samples each had at least 6 micrograms of total RNA extracted. Then a second PCR, running about 7 to 11 cycles, was carried out with a sample-barcoded 5' primer and a J-beta primer mix. A tag from a template-switch adaptor with 12 random nucleotides marked each cDNA molecule. In TCRdb, the 5' RACE reads were re-called with MiXCR into one record per CDR3 protein. The sample records 600,000 to 850,000 distinct CDR3 sequences, 43% being singletons. The germline V gene has CDR1 SQVTM and CDR2 ANQGSEA. V was cut by 1 base and J by 2 bases, with 8 bases left in between. CDR3 length equals 13 residues. The sample is drawn from a study of blood T cells in healthy people across ages.

The sample taken for sequencing was blood. The chain recombines TRBV29-1 with TRBJ2-5, with a tentative D call TRBD1 (6 bases). This sequence was found in an older woman in good health. The CDR3: CSVEGDIQETQYF. CDR3 DNA sequence: TGCAGCGTTGAAGGGGACATACAAGAGACCCAGTACTTC.